This T cell receptor beta chain is from a study of T cell changes during pregnancy in multiple sclerosis. This clone was counted a single time. This table comes from immunoSEQ multiplex PCR, and its TCRdb copy is limited to in-frame clones, with some not included. The data hold more than 65,000 clones, with 90% to 95% observed a single time. J lost 2 bases, V lost 2 bases, and 9 bases had no gene match. The CDR3 totals 18 residues. Germline V gene lookup returns CDR1 SGHNT and CDR2 YYREEE (reference sequence). This sample comprised CD4+ T cells from peripheral blood mononuclear cells, obtained before pregnancy. This rearrangement joins TRBV5-4 to TRBJ2-1; 11 nucleotides agree with TRBD2. The TCR comes from a female donor with multiple sclerosis, enrolled in a pregnancy study. CDR3 in DNA: TGTGCCAGCAGCTTTCGAACTAGCGGGAGTTGGGCCTACAATGAGCAGTTCTTC. This gives the protein CASSFRTSGSWAYNEQFF.